These 8 T cell receptor beta chains came from one sample sequenced in a study of shared clonotypes between healthy human individuals. CD45RO-negative, CCR7-selected cells formed the naive CD8 fraction, which excluded terminally differentiated effector memory CD45RA+ cells. Clones were sequenced by immunoSEQ multiplex PCR, and TCRdb holds only the in-frame ones, with some missing. Of over 750,000 clones in the sample, about 96% were seen once. The sample comprised naive CD8+ T cells sorted from blood. The source of these receptors is a man aged 25 to 45 in good health.

Regarding this clone: Other DNA sequences in the same sample also yield this CDR3. The V gene is TRBV9, the J gene TRBJ2-1; D might be TRBD1 (6 bases). Per germline, CDR1 SGDLS and CDR2 YYNGEE. Between the trimmed V and J ends, which lost 7 bases and 4 bases, there was a span of 12 bases. This CDR3 is built from 13 residues. In nucleotides, the CDR3 is TGTGCCAGCTCCCCGACAGGTTACAATGAGCAGTTCTTC. Amino acids: CASSPTGYNEQFF.

The chain joins TRBV4-2 to TRBJ1-6; D is unclear. The V and J ends lost 0 bases and 4 bases respectively, with 10 bases between them. The CDR3 consists of 16 residues. Germline V gene data show CDR1 as LGHNA and CDR2 as YNFKEQ. This CDR3 is CASSQDRSLYNSPLHF. The CDR3 DNA sequence: TGTGCCAGCAGCCAAGATCGCAGCCTGTATAATTCACCCCTCCACTTT.

This rearrangement joins TRBV27 to TRBJ2-7; D is possibly TRBD1 or TRBD2 (5 bases each). Germline V CDR1 and CDR2: MNHEY, SMNVEV (reference sequence). The CDR3 is 14 amino acids. Trimming removed 3 bases from V and 5 bases from J, with 14 bases in between. This CDR3 is CASSLGSGSNEQYF. For the CDR3, the DNA is TGTGCCAGCAGTTTGGGTTCAGGGAGCAACGAGCAGTACTTC.

The rearrangement links TRBV7-8 to TRBJ1-5; 7 bases line up with TRBD1. CDR1 is SGHVS, CDR2 FQNEAQ, per germline. Trimming at V came to 8 bases and at J to 1 base, leaving 5 bases not matched to a gene. The CDR3 runs to 14 residues. The CDR3 DNA follows: TGTGCCAGCGGCGGGACAGAAAGCAATCAGCCCCAGCATTTT. Translated: CASGGTESNQPQHF.

The J gene is TRBJ2-4, the V gene TRBV7-9, with 11 nucleotides matching TRBD1. CDR1 SEHNR and CDR2 FQNEAQ come from the germline V gene (reference sequence). V lost 5 bases to trimming and J lost 9 bases; unmatched junction nucleotides: 6. The CDR3 runs to 14 residues. CDR3 DNA sequence: TGTGCCAGCAGCCCCGGGACAGGGGGAACCATTCAGTACTTC. It is translated as CASSPGTGGTIQYF.

V is TRBV27 and J is TRBJ2-3; no clear D. CDR1 is MNHEY, CDR2 SMNVEV, per germline (reference sequence). The ends were cut back, 5 bases at V and 3 bases at J, with 12 bases in the middle. CDR3 length: 14 amino acids. CDR3 DNA sequence: TGTGCCAGCAGTCGACTGGAAACGACAGATACGCAGTATTTT. It yields the protein CASSRLETTDTQYF.

The CDR3 DNA sequence: TGTGCCAGCAGTTTCACTAGCAATGAGCAGTTCTTC. Its protein is CASSFTSNEQFF. The chain has TRBV27 and TRBJ2-1; a weak D match, TRBD2 (5 bases). With 3 bases removed from V and 6 bases from J, the gap between germline ends came to 6 bases. CDR1 and CDR2 from the germline V gene are MNHEY and SMNVEV (reference sequence). This CDR3 is 12 amino acids long.

The J gene is TRBJ1-1, the V gene TRBV6-1, with D possibly matching TRBD1 (5 bases). The CDR3 extends over 15 amino acids. Deletions cut 1 base from V and 1 base from J, with 10 bases between. Germline-derived CDR1 and CDR2 are MNHNS and SASEGT. CDR3 sequence: CASSEVRGSNTEAFF. The CDR3 DNA sequence: TGTGCCAGCAGTGAAGTAAGGGGTTCGAACACTGAAGCTTTCTTT.